Sequencing of this T cell receptor beta chain was carried out in a study of siplizumab effects on memory and regulatory T cells. CDR3 length: 16 residues. CDR1 is WSHSY, CDR2 SAAADI, per germline. The J segment lost 1 base and the V segment lost 5 bases, leaving 6 bases of the junction unmatched. Measured with immunoSEQ multiplex PCR; TCRdb has only the in-frame clones, and not every one. Counted here are tens of thousands of clones, approximately 93% occurring once; the ten biggest clones make up 6.5% to 8%. This TCR was sampled from a human donor in good health. Sequencing was performed on CD8+ T cells sorted from blood. The chain joins TRBV10-2 to TRBJ2-5, with TRBD2 matching 11 bases. CDR3 in amino acids: CASSSTGTSGQETQYF. The CDR3 DNA reads TGCGCCAGCAGTAGCACCGGGACTAGCGGCCAAGAGACCCAGTACTTC.